This TCR beta chain was profiled in a study of OX40 agonist ivuxolimab in advanced cancers. Per germline, CDR1 SEHNR and CDR2 FQNEAQ (reference sequence). The CDR3 length is 14 residues. J lost 4 bases, V lost 7 bases, and 6 bases had no gene match. Using immunoSEQ multiplex PCR, the repertoire was profiled, and TCRdb retains in-frame clones only, with some absent. The sample records about 64,000 clones, 91% being singletons. The TCR originated in an adult with an advanced solid tumor such as melanoma, head and neck, liver or kidney cancer. V is TRBV7-9 and J is TRBJ2-2; 7 bases line up with TRBD1. The sample here was CD4+ or CD8+ T cells sorted from blood, taken in a trial of the OX40 agonist ivuxolimab. The CDR3 sequence is CASTPGGSTGELFF. Here the CDR3 DNA reads TGTGCCAGCACCCCAGGGGGAAGCACCGGGGAGCTGTTTTTT.